This T cell receptor (beta chain) was captured by sequencing in a study of blood T cell repertoires in COVID-19. The data were produced by immunoSEQ multiplex PCR, yet TCRdb's version contains in-frame clones alone and is incomplete. The sample records 100,000 or so clones, about 91% being singletons. V dropped 4 bases and J dropped 7; count of bases not matched to a gene: 6. CDR1 and CDR2 from the germline V gene are LNHDA and SQIVND (reference sequence). The CDR3 contains 16 residues. Sequencing was done on a sample of peripheral blood. This clonotype originated in a man aged 18-30 years with acute or convalescent COVID-19. V gene TRBV19 combines with J gene TRBJ1-6; 11 bases match TRBD1. For the CDR3, the DNA is TGTGCCAGTAGTACAGTCGGGACAGGGGGGAATTCACCCCTCCACTTT. Translated: CASSTVGTGGNSPLHF.